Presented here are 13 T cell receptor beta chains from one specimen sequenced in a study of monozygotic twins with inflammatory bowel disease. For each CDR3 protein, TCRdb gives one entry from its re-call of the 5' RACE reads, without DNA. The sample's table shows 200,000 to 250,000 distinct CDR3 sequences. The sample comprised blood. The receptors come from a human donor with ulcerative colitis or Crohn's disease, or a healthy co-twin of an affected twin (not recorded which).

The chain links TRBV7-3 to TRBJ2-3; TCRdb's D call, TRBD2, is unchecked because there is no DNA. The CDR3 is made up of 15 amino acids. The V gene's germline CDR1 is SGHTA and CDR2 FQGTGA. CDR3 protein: CASRSQRESTDTQYF.

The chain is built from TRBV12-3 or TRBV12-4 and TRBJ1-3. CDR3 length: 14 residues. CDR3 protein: CASRQTGLGNTIYF.

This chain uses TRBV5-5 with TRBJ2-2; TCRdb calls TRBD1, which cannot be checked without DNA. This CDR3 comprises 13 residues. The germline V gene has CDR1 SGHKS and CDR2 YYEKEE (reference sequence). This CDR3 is CAGRDRNTGELFF.

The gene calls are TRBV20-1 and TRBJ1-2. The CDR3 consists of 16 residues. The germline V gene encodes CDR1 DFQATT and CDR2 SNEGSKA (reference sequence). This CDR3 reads CSARDPREYLGYGYTF.

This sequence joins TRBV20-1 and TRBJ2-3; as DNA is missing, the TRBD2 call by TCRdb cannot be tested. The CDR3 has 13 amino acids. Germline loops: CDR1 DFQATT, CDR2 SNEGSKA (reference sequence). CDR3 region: CSARDSLEGTQYF.

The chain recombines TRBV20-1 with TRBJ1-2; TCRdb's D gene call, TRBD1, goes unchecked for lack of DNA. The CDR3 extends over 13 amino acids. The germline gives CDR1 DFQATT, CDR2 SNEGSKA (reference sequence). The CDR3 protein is CSARASGNYGYTF.

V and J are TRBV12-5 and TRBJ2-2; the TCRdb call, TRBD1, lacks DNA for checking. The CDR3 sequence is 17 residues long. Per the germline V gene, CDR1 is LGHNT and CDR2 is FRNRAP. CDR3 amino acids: CASGTAAGQANTGELFF.

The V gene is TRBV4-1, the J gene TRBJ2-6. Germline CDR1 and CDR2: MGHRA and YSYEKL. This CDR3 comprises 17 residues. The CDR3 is CASSHADIVSGANVLTF.

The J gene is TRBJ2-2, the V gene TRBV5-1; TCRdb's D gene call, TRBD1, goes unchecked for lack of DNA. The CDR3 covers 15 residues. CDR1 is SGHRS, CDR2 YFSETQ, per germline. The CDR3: CASSPTGLKTGELFF.

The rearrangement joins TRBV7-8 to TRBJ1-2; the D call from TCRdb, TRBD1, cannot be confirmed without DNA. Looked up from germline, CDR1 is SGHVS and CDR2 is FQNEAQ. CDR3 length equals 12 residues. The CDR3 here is CASSPTGGGYTF.

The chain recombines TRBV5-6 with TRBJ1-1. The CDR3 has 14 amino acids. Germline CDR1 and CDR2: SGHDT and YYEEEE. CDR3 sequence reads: CASSLEVGRSEAFF. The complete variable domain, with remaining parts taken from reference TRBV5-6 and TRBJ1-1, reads DAGVTQSPTHLIKTRGQQVTLRCSPKSGHDTVSWYQQALGQGPQFIFQYYEEEERQRGNFPDRFSGHQFPNYSSELNVNALLLGDSALYLCASSLEVGRSEAFFGQGTRLTVV.

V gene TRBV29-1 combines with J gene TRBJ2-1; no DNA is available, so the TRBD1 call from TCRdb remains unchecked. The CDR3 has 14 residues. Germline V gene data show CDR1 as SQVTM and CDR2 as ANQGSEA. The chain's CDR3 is CSAPPPGRINEQFF.

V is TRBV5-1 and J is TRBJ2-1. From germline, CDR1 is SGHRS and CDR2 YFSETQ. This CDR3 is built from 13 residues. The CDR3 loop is CASSSPNDNEQFF.